This is a list of T cell receptor beta chains from one sample in a study of blood T cells in healthy people across ages. One entry per CDR3 protein, called by TCRdb with MiXCR from the 5' RACE reads. The data show about 730,000 distinct CDR3 sequences, approximately 43% seen once. Sequencing was performed on blood. The receptors originated from a woman in her sixties or seventies in good health. Both conserved end residues are part of each CDR3. Each record gives: J gene, V gene, clone size, D gene, CDR3 DNA, CDR3 protein. The D gene is left open where the match is weak. A clone size is listed for some rows: how often the clone was seen (once, few, many), or a class if it is expanded.

TRBJ1-1 | TRBV20-1 | . | TRBD1 | TGCAGTGCTAGACGAGCAGGGACAGGGGTTTTGGGGGACACTGAAGCTTTCTTT | CSARRAGTGVLGDTEAFF
TRBJ2-7 | TRBV5-1 | . | . | TGCGCCAGCAGCTCCGGGATCTCCTTAGGCGAGCAGTACTTC | CASSSGISLGEQYF
TRBJ2-3 | TRBV28 | . | TRBD2 | TGTGCCAGCAGTTTCGGAGAGCGGGAGATGACAGATACGCAGTATTTT | CASSFGEREMTDTQYF
TRBJ1-5 | TRBV5-1 | once | TRBD1 | TGCGCCAGCAGCACCAGGACAGGTGGAAATCAGCCCCAGCATTTT | CASSTRTGGNQPQHF
TRBJ2-3 | TRBV11-2 | few | . | TGTGCCAGCAGTTCTTCTCGGGGGAGCACAGATACGCAGTATTTT | CASSSSRGSTDTQYF
TRBJ2-7 | TRBV12-5 | . | . | TGTGCTAGTGCCCTGCAGTACGAGCAGTACTTC | CASALQYEQYF
TRBJ2-5 | TRBV6-2/TRBV6-3 | . | . | TGTGCCAGCAGTTATTCCGGGGCCGGGAGATTCAATGAGCAGTACTTC | CASSYSGAGRFNEQYF
TRBJ1-1 | TRBV7-2 | many | . | TGTGCCAGCAGCTTACAGGGACGGACTGAAGCTTTCTTT | CASSLQGRTEAFF
TRBJ1-5 | TRBV12-3/TRBV12-4 | few | TRBD1 | TGTGCCAGCAGGCGATCGACAGGGGCTGGTAGCAATCAGCCCCAGCATTTT | CASRRSTGAGSNQPQHF
TRBJ1-2 | TRBV3-1 | few | . | TGTGCCAGCAGCGACACTGCGGACTACACCTTC | CASSDTADYTF
TRBJ2-7 | TRBV2 | . | . | TGTGCCAGCAGTTCTGATATTGACGAGCAGTACTTC | CASSSDIDEQYF
TRBJ2-7 | TRBV7-2 | . | TRBD2 | TGTGCCAGCAGCACCCGACTAGCGGGAGGGCCCGACGAGCAGTACTTC | CASSTRLAGGPDEQYF
TRBJ2-2 | TRBV6-6 | few | . | TGTGCCAGCAGTTACTCGACAGCGAACACCGGGGAGCTGTTTTTT | CASSYSTANTGELFF
TRBJ2-4 | TRBV20-1 | . | . | TGCAGTGCAAGAAAATCAGGGAATTCAAACATTCAGTACTTC | CSARKSGNSNIQYF
TRBJ2-5 | TRBV7-3 | . | . | TGTGCCAGCAGCTTGTTACGCCAAGAGACCCAGTACTTC | CASSLLRQETQYF
TRBJ1-5 | TRBV5-1 | . | . | TGCACCAGCAGCTTAAATGGGGGAAGCAATCAGCCCCAGCATTTT | CTSSLNGGSNQPQHF
TRBJ2-7 | TRBV5-1 | . | . | TGCGCCAGCAGCTTGAGGACTGAACCTAATGAGCAGTACTTC | CASSLRTEPNEQYF
TRBJ2-5 | TRBV7-9 | . | . | TGTGCCAGCAGCTCCGCGACAGGGAGGTCAGAGACCCAGTACTTC | CASSSATGRSETQYF
TRBJ2-7 | TRBV27 | . | . | TGTGCCAGCAGTTTAGGTCAGGGACGCGACGAGCAGTACTTC | CASSLGQGRDEQYF
TRBJ2-3 | TRBV4-2 | many | . | TGTGCCAGCAGCCCCTCATCAGGTAGCACAGATACGCAGTATTTT | CASSPSSGSTDTQYF
TRBJ2-5 | TRBV7-3 | few | . | TGTGCCAGCAGCTTAGGGGTGGAGGAGACCCAGTACTTC | CASSLGVEETQYF
TRBJ2-2 | TRBV12-3/TRBV12-4 | few | . | TGTGCCAGCAGTTTGGTAGGGGGTACGTCCGGGGAGCTGTTTTTT | CASSLVGGTSGELFF
TRBJ2-2 | TRBV7-7 | once | . | TGTGCTAGCGGACGGCCAGGCCTTCCGGGGGAGCTGTTTTTT | CASGRPGLPGELFF
TRBJ1-2 | TRBV30 | . | . | TGTGCCTGGAGTGGACGGGGAGCGTTAGGCTACACCTTC | CAWSGRGALGYTF
TRBJ2-3 | TRBV6-7 | few | TRBD2 | TGTGCCAGCAGTTACCTCGCGGGAGGCCTCACAGATACGCAGTATTTT | CASSYLAGGLTDTQYF
TRBJ1-1 | TRBV12-3/TRBV12-4 | . | . | TGTGCCAGCAGCCCCGCAGAGGGGGTAATTAGTACTGAAGCTTTCTTT | CASSPAEGVISTEAFF
TRBJ2-5 | TRBV6-6 | few | TRBD1 | TGTGCCAGCAGTTCCAGGACAGGGCTAGAGACCCAGTACTTC | CASSSRTGLETQYF
TRBJ1-1 | TRBV20-1 | . | . | TGCAGTGCTAGAGATCAGGGTGGGGGTGGAGCTTTCTTT | CSARDQGGGGAFF
TRBJ1-2 | TRBV28 | . | . | TGTGCCAGCAGTTTAAAGCGGGGTGGCTACACCTTC | CASSLKRGGYTF
TRBJ2-3 | TRBV6-1 | . | . | TGTGCCAGCAGTGAACGAAATGGAGATACGCAGTATTTT | CASSERNGDTQYF
TRBJ2-3 | TRBV4-2 | . | TRBD2 | TGTGCCAGCAGCCAAGAGATACTAGCGGGGGGGCGCACAGATACGCAGTATTTT | CASSQEILAGGRTDTQYF
TRBJ2-7 | TRBV6-1 | . | . | TGTGCCACCCAGACAGCTAGCTCCTACGAGCAGTACTTC | CATQTASSYEQYF
TRBJ1-2 | TRBV30 | . | TRBD1 | TGTGCCTGGAAAAAAGGACAGGGCTATGGCTACACCTTC | CAWKKGQGYGYTF
TRBJ2-2 | TRBV6-2/TRBV6-3 | . | . | TGTGCCAGCAGTGAAACCTATACCGGGGAGCTGTTTTTT | CASSETYTGELFF
TRBJ1-6 | TRBV3-1 | . | . | TGTGCCAGCAGCCAAGGTACGCGACCTAATTCACCCCTCCACTTT | CASSQGTRPNSPLHF
TRBJ1-4 | TRBV10-3 | few | . | TGTGCCATCAGTGAGGAGAGAGGGGACCCAACTAATGAAAAACTGTTTTTT | CAISEERGDPTNEKLFF
TRBJ1-2 | TRBV2 | many | TRBD1 | TGTGCCAGCAGTCCCGACAGGGGAAGCGGTGGCTACACCTTC | CASSPDRGSGGYTF
TRBJ1-1 | TRBV9 | . | . | TGTGCCAGCAGCCCCTTTCCCCTAGGGACGGGGGACACTGAAGCTTTCTTT | CASSPFPLGTGDTEAFF
TRBJ2-3 | TRBV29-1 | few | TRBD1 | TGCAGCGTTGGAGGACAGGGTATTTTTGTGGATACGCAGTATTTT | CSVGGQGIFVDTQYF
TRBJ2-3 | TRBV20-1 | . | TRBD2 | TGCAGTGCTAGGAAGGCTAGCGGGGGCACAGATACGCAGTATTTT | CSARKASGGTDTQYF